Listed here are 14 T cell receptor beta chains from one sample, sequenced in a study of cytomegalovirus exposure and HLA in healthy donors. PCR primers comprised 60 Vbeta and 13 Jbeta primers. Sequencing was performed with immunoSEQ multiplex PCR; in TCRdb, only in-frame clones are kept and a portion is missing. Of 150,000 to 200,000 clones detected, about 81% appear once; the ten largest clones hold about 3%. The sample consisted of PBMCs. The receptor source for this set is a woman in her forties or fifties in good health and CMV-seropositive.

CDR3 amino acids: CASSGRRGNKQYF. The DNA of the CDR3 is TGTGCCAGCAGCGGAAGAAGAGGGAATAAGCAGTACTTC. The V call is TRBV11-1, the J call TRBJ2-7; TRBD2 is a possible D gene (5 bases). V was clipped by 5 bases and J by 8 bases, with 16 bases between them. Germline CDR1 reads SGHAT; CDR2 reads FQDESV (reference sequence). The CDR3 loop spans 13 amino acids.

J is TRBJ2-7 and V is TRBV30, with TRBD1 identical over 9 bases. V was clipped by 1 base and J by 3 bases; unmatched bases: 7. The CDR3 is 15 residues long. Germline V gene sequence: CDR1 GTSNPN, CDR2 SVGIG (reference sequence). CDR3 region: CAWSGTGQGYYEQYF. DNA of the CDR3: TGTGCCTGGAGTGGAACGGGACAGGGATACTACGAGCAGTACTTC.

The rearrangement links TRBV7-2 to TRBJ2-5; 9 bases map to TRBD2. Germline V gene lookup returns CDR1 SGHTA and CDR2 FQGNSA. The J segment lost 5 bases and the V segment lost 5 bases, leaving 9 bases of the junction unmatched. The CDR3 has 15 residues. CDR3 amino acids: CASSGGSSGVETQYF. In nucleotides, the CDR3 is TGTGCCAGCAGCGGCGGCTCTAGCGGGGTTGAGACCCAGTACTTC.

The chain couples TRBV21-1 to TRBJ2-5; TRBD1, as called in the table, went unchecked against the DNA. TRBV21-1 is recorded as a pseudogene. This CDR3 region has 14 residues. CDR3: CASSKTEKQETQYF. CDR3 in DNA: TGTGCCAGCAGCAAGACAGAGAAGCAAGAGACCCAGTACTTC.

The chain employs TRBV7-9 and TRBJ1-2, with a weak D call TRBD1 (5 bases). There are 13 residues in the CDR3. Trimming left V 5 bases short and J 4 bases short, with 11 bases between. Germline values: CDR1 SEHNR, CDR2 FQNEAQ (reference sequence). The CDR3 is CASSPDRAYGYTF. In DNA form, the CDR3 reads TGTGCCAGCAGCCCCGACAGAGCCTATGGCTACACCTTC.

The CDR3 sequence is CASSYVRQETQYF. The DNA for the CDR3 is TGTGCCAGCAGTTACGTCAGACAAGAGACCCAGTACTTC. The rearrangement uses TRBV6-6 and TRBJ2-5; D is uncertain. The V and J ends lost 2 bases and 2 bases respectively, with 6 bases between them. Germline loops: CDR1 MNHNY, CDR2 SVGAGI (reference sequence). The CDR3 runs 13 residues.

DNA for the CDR3: TGCGCCAGCAGCCCCAGGGGAGCATCTGTTTGGAGTGGCTACACCTTC. As protein: CASSPRGASVWSGYTF. J is TRBJ1-2 and V is TRBV5-1; tentative D call: TRBD1 (6 bases). The CDR3 sequence is 16 residues long. V was pared by 4 bases and J by 7 bases, with 23 bases between. The germline V gene has CDR1 SGHRS and CDR2 YFSETQ.

This clone was detected a few times. This CDR3 is also generated by other DNA sequences in the sample. This sequence joins TRBV29-1 and TRBJ1-1, with no clear D. Deletions cut 3 bases from V and 1 base from J, with 6 bases between. The CDR3 has 12 amino acids. Germline values: CDR1 SQVTM, CDR2 ANQGSEA. CDR3 protein: CSVDRGNTEAFF. The CDR3, as DNA: TGCAGCGTTGACCGCGGGAACACTGAAGCTTTCTTT.

V usage is TRBV29-1 and J usage is TRBJ2-5, with 7 bases aligning to TRBD2. The J call is doubtful: the DNA matches TRBJ2-7 better. This CDR3 has 13 residues. Germline-derived CDR1 and CDR2 are SQVTM and ANQGSEA. This CDR3 is CSVARGGADEQYF. CDR3 in DNA: TGCAGCGTTGCCCGGGGAGGGGCGGACGAGCAGTACTTC.

V and J are TRBV6-6 and TRBJ2-1; no clear D gene. Trimming left V 4 bases short and J 5 bases short, with 6 bases between. The CDR3 spans 12 residues. Germline V gene data show CDR1 as MNHNY and CDR2 as SVGAGI (reference sequence). CDR3 coding DNA: TGTGCCAGCAGTTTTTCAGACAATGAGCAGTTCTTC. It specifies CASSFSDNEQFF.

V usage is TRBV30 and J usage is TRBJ2-2, with a tentative D call TRBD2 (5 bases). The CDR3 spans 15 residues. Germline CDR1 and CDR2: GTSNPN and SVGIG (reference sequence). The V gene lost 7 bases and the J gene lost 0 bases, with 15 bases spanning the gap. CDR3 amino acids: CALLDRGSNTGELFF. As DNA, the CDR3 is TGTGCCTTATTAGACCGGGGATCGAACACCGGGGAGCTGTTTTTT.

This chain connects TRBV7-2 to TRBJ2-7, with TRBD2 matching 8 bases. Looked up from germline, CDR1 is SGHTA and CDR2 is FQGNSA. The CDR3 extends over 15 amino acids. The V segment lost 5 bases and the J segment 0 bases; nucleotides outside the gene matches: 6. The CDR3 is CASSLTSVSSYEQYF. In nucleotides, the CDR3 is TGTGCCAGCAGCCTGACTAGCGTGAGCTCCTACGAGCAGTACTTC.

This chain joins TRBV6-5 and TRBJ1-4; D is unclear. The CDR3 loop spans 12 amino acids. V was clipped by 7 bases and J by 8 bases, with 11 bases between them. CDR1 is MNHEY and CDR2 is SVGAGI in the germline V gene. The CDR3 DNA is TGTGCCAGCAAGAGCCCTGAGGAAAAACTGTTTTTT. It codes for CASKSPEEKLFF.

V gene TRBV5-1 combines with J gene TRBJ2-5; the D is unclear. The germline V gene has CDR1 SGHRS and CDR2 YFSETQ. The CDR3 has 12 residues. V was trimmed by 4 bases and J by 2 bases, leaving 6 bases between them. Here the CDR3 DNA reads TGCGCCAGCAGCCAAAAACAAGAGACCCAGTACTTC. Translating gives CASSQKQETQYF.